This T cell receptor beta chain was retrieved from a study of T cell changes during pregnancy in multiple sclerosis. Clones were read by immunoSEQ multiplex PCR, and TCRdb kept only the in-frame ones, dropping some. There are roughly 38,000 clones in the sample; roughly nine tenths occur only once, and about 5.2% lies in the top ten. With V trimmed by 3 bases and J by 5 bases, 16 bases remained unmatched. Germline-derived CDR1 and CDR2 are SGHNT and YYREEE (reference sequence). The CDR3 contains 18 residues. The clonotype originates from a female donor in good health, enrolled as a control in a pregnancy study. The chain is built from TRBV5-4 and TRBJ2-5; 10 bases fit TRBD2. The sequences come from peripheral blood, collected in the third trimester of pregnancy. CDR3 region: CASSSLAGGGKILETQYF. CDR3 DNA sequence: TGTGCCAGCAGCTCCTTAGCGGGGGGCGGAAAGATATTGGAGACCCAGTACTTC.